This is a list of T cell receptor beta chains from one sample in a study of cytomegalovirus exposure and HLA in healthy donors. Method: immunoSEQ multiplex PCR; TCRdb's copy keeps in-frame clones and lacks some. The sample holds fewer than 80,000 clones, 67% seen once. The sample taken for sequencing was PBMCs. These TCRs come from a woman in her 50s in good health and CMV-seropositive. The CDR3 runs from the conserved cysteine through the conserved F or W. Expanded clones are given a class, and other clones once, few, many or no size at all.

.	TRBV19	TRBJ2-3	CASSILGLAGGRQYF
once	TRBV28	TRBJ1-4	CAISGLGKLFF
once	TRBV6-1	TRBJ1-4	CASSKTGEDEKLFF
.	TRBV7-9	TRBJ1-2	CASSTEYPGVYGYTF
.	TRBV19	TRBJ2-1	CASSIATGIYNEQFF
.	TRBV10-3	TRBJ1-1	CAISEDREVGAFF
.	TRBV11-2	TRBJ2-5	CASSSIKRGGQETQYF
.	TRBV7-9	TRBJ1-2	CSSSATGGEPYGYTF
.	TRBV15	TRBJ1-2	CATSRERGRKIYGYTF
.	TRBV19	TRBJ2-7	CASSIGVRAYEQYF
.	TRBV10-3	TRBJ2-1	CAIGGAGISLNEQFF
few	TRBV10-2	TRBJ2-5	CASSGRLAGKETQYF
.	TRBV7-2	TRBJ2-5	CASSLVAAGIQETQYF
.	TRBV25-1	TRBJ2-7	CASSESGGEYF
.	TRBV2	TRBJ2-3	CASSARLGDTQYF
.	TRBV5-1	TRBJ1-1	CASSFPDSSEAFF
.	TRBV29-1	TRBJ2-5	CSGGRRETQYF
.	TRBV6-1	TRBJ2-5	CASSEVGGGQETQYF
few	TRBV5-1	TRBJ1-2	CASSKTGRDGYTF
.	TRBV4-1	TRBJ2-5	CASSQARSSGGQTQYF
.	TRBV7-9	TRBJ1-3	CASTRGFGNTIYF
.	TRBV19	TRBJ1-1	CASSKPGKTEAFF
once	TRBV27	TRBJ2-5	CASSLTSGVQETQYF
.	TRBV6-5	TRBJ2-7	CASSYSPALAAYEQYF
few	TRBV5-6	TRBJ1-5	CASSLRGQGIRQPQHF
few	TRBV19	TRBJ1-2	CASSTSLRLGYGYTF
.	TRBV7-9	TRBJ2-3	CSSSLTSDTQYF
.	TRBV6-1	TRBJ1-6	CASRDLGTANSPLHF
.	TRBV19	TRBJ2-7	CASRPDRYSYEQYF
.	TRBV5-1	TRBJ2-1	CASSRSGGSYNEQFF
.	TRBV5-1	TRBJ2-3	CASSRRGGITDTQYF
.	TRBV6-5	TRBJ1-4	CASSYSSRGNEKLFF
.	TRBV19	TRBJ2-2	CASSTDREVYTGELFF
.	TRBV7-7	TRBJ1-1	CASSLAEGTEAFF
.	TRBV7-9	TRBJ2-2	CASSPTSGGSFGELFF
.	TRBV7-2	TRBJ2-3	CASSSRLAGLISTQYF
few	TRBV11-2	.	CASSLDPAGEQYF
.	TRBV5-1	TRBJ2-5	CASSPGLVPETQYF
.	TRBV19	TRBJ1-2	CASRQGGNNGYTF
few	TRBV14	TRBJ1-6	CASNAGGNSPLHF
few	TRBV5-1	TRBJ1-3	CASSREGQGGNTIYF
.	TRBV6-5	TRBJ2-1	CASRESSYNEQFF
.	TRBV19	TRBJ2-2	CATERGNTGELFF
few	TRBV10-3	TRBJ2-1	CAIRDLNNEQFF
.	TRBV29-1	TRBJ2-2	CSVKQGKELFF
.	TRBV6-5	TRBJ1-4	CASSSVDIRTNEKLFF
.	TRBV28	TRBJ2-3	CASSPYYYSGDADTQYF
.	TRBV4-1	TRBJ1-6	CASSLDRGTSSPLHF
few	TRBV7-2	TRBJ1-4	CASSSPTGGEKLFF
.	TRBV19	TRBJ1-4	CASSFGGQGNEKLFF
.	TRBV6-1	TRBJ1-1	CASSELRGARAFF
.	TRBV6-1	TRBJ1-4	CASAVWVATNEKLFF